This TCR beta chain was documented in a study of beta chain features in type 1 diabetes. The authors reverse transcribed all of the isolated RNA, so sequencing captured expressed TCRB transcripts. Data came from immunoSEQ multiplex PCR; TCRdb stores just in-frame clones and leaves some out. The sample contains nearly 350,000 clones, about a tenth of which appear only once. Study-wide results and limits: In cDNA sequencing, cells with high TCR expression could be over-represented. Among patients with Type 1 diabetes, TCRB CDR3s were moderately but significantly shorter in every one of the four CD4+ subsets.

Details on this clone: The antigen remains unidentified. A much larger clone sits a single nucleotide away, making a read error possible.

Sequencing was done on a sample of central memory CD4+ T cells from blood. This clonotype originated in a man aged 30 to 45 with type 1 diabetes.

The CDR3 here is CACRLGRGPAFPSGANVLTF. The CDR3 nucleotides read TGTGCATGTCGCTTGGGAAGGGGGCCAGCGTTCCCCTCTGGGGCCAACGTCCTGACTTTC. The chain has TRBV12-2 and TRBJ2-6; the D call of TRBD1 is as the table states it, not checked on the DNA. TRBV12-2 is recorded as a pseudogene. The CDR3 runs to 20 residues.